These 12 T cell receptor beta chains share one sample of origin, sequenced in a study of shared clonotypes between healthy human individuals. Method: immunoSEQ multiplex PCR; TCRdb's copy keeps in-frame clones and lacks some. Among around 1.9 million clones listed, roughly 95% were seen once. Naive CD8 cells, CD45RO-negative and positively selected for CCR7, excluded terminally differentiated effector memory CD45RA+ cells. The sample comprised naive CD8+ T cells from PBMCs. These receptors came from a man younger than 35 in good health. Some clones in this sample may be carry-over from other donors' samples.

V usage is TRBV15 and J usage is TRBJ2-1; 7 nucleotides align to TRBD2. The germline V gene has CDR1 LNHNV and CDR2 YYDKDF (reference sequence). J gave up 4 bases and V 0 bases, and 3 bases lay outside the gene matches. The CDR3 spans 15 residues. The CDR3 sequence is CATSRERDYYNEQFF. CDR3 nucleotides: TGTGCCACCAGCAGAGAACGGGACTATTACAATGAGCAGTTCTTC.

The genes are TRBV5-6 and TRBJ2-7, with D possibly TRBD2 on 5 matching bases. Germline values: CDR1 SGHDT, CDR2 YYEEEE. Trimming took off 0 bases at V and 4 bases at J, with 11 bases between the two ends. The CDR3 has 14 amino acids. CDR3 nucleotides: TGTGCCAGCAGCTTGGGGTCCGGGAAGTACGAGCAGTACTTC. It codes for CASSLGSGKYEQYF.

V is TRBV9 and J is TRBJ1-2, with D perhaps matching TRBD1 (5 bases). CDR1 SGDLS and CDR2 YYNGEE come from the germline V gene. Trimming shortened V by 3 bases and J by 0 bases, and 12 bases separated the two germline ends. This CDR3 spans 15 amino acids. CDR3 nucleotides: TGTGCCAGCAGCGCGTTCCAACAGGCTAACTATGGCTACACCTTC. Translated, it gives CASSAFQQANYGYTF.

This sequence joins TRBV15 and TRBJ2-3; tentative D call: TRBD2 (5 bases). CDR3 length equals 18 residues. Trimming shortened V by 0 bases and J by 5 bases, and 21 bases separated the two germline ends. Germline V lookup: CDR1 LNHNV, CDR2 YYDKDF (reference sequence). The CDR3 DNA is TGTGCCACCAGCAGAGATCGGAGGAGTAGCGCAGTGGAAGATACGCAGTATTTT. Translation: CATSRDRRSSAVEDTQYF.

V and J are TRBV4-1 and TRBJ2-7, with D tentatively TRBD1 or TRBD2 (5 bases each). Trimming stripped 1 base from V and 3 bases from J, with 13 bases between. CDR1 is MGHRA and CDR2 is YSYEKL in the germline V gene. The CDR3 runs to 15 residues. The CDR3 spells CASSQGRDGHYEQYF. In DNA form, the CDR3 reads TGCGCCAGCAGCCAAGGCCGGGACGGACACTACGAGCAGTACTTC.

The chain employs TRBV5-1 and TRBJ1-1; D gene unclear. Germline CDR1 is SGHRS and CDR2 is YFSETQ. V lost 0 bases and J 6 bases, leaving 12 bases between the germline ends. CDR3 length equals 14 residues. The CDR3 spells CASSLEPMTAEAFF. Written as DNA, the CDR3 is TGCGCCAGCAGCTTGGAACCGATGACCGCTGAAGCTTTCTTT.

The sample holds one count of this clone. V gene TRBV21-1 combines with J gene TRBJ2-1; TRBD2 was called by the table and not checked on the DNA. TRBV21-1 is annotated as a pseudogene. This CDR3 is 15 amino acids long. CDR3 loop: CASTPGTSGTFEQFF. In nucleotides, the CDR3 is TGTGCCAGCACCCCCGGGACTAGCGGGACTTTTGAGCAGTTCTTC.

A note on this clone: Other nucleotide sequences in the sample specify the same CDR3. The genes are TRBV2 and TRBJ2-2; D remains unclear. The CDR3 loop spans 13 amino acids. Deletions cut 6 bases from V and 2 bases from J, with 7 bases between. Germline lookup yields CDR1 SNHLY and CDR2 FYNNEI. In nucleotides, the CDR3 is TGTGCCAGCAGGGACGGTAACACCGGGGAGCTGTTTTTT. It codes for CASRDGNTGELFF.

The chain couples TRBV5-5 to TRBJ2-5, with D possibly matching TRBD1 (5 bases). From germline, CDR1 is SGHKS and CDR2 YYEKEE (reference sequence). CDR3 length: 12 residues. V gave up 4 bases and J gave up 5 bases, with 9 bases separating them. CDR3 sequence (DNA): TGTGCCAGCAGCCTGCCAGGGGAGACCCAGTACTTC. This sequence encodes CASSLPGETQYF.

The rearrangement joins TRBV19 to TRBJ2-1; the D is unclear. V shed 5 bases and J shed 6 bases, with 11 bases lying between them. The length of the CDR3 is 13 residues. Germline CDR1 reads LNHDA; CDR2 reads SQIVND (reference sequence). The CDR3 reads CASSASGGNEQFF. The CDR3 DNA reads TGTGCCAGTAGTGCCTCGGGCGGCAATGAGCAGTTCTTC.

The chain carries TRBV28 and TRBJ2-2, with D possibly matching TRBD2 (5 bases). With 11 bases removed from V and 0 bases from J, the gap between germline ends came to 13 bases. CDR1 and CDR2 (germline): MDHEN, SYDVKM. The CDR3 spans 14 residues. The CDR3 reads CASRGHSNTGELFF. The CDR3 DNA sequence: TGTGCCTCCCGGGGTCACTCGAACACCGGGGAGCTGTTTTTT.

This chain joins TRBV28 and TRBJ2-5; possibly TRBD2 for D (7 bases). The V gene's germline CDR1 is MDHEN and CDR2 SYDVKM. Trimming removed 4 bases from V and 6 bases from J, with 27 bases in between. The CDR3 spans 18 residues. CDR3 sequence (DNA): TGTGCCAGCAGTTCCCAAGGGGGGTTGGCGGGAGACTGGAAGACCCAGTACTTC. Its protein is CASSSQGGLAGDWKTQYF. Combining the CDR3 with reference TRBV28 and TRBJ2-5 gives the whole variable domain DVKVTQSSRYLVKRTGEKVFLECVQDMDHENMFWYRQDPGLGLRLIYFSYDVKMKEKGDIPEGYSVSREKKERFSLILESASTNQTSMYLCASSSQGGLAGDWKTQYFGPGTRLLVL.